This passage covers 27 T cell receptor beta chains from one sample sequenced in a study of blood T cells in healthy people across ages. A second about 6 to 11 cycle PCR used barcoded and J-beta primers. TCRdb used MiXCR to reprocess the 5' RACE reads, holding one entry per CDR3 protein. The sample has around 280,000 distinct CDR3 sequences, roughly 26% seen once; the top ten hold roughly 30%. The sample was blood. The origin of the receptors is a woman between 70 and 85 years old in good health.

This clonotype occurred many times. The rearrangement joins TRBV9 to TRBJ2-5; a possible D gene is TRBD2 (5 bases). The germline V gene has CDR1 SGDLS and CDR2 YYNGEE. CDR3 size: 13 residues. Trimming cost V 3 bases and J 5 bases, with 11 bases left between them. The chain's CDR3 is CASSGGLKETQYF. The CDR3 region has the DNA TGTGCCAGCAGCGGCGGACTCAAGGAGACCCAGTACTTC.

This chain uses TRBV11-1 with TRBJ2-5, with D perhaps assigned TRBD1 or TRBD2 (5 bases each). The J call may be in error: the DNA end matches TRBJ2-1 better. Germline values: CDR1 SGHAT, CDR2 FQDESV (reference sequence). This CDR3 region has 15 residues. CDR3 sequence reads: CASSLFGRDRNEQFF. The CDR3 region has the DNA TGTGCCAGCAGCTTATTCGGCAGGGACCGCAATGAGCAGTTCTTC.

This clonotype was detected a few times. This chain links TRBV29-1 with TRBJ2-7; the D gene is possibly TRBD1 (6 bases). The germline CDR1 and CDR2 sequences are SQVTM and ANQGSEA. V was shortened by 7 bases and J by 6 bases, with 13 bases between the two germline ends. The CDR3 has 11 residues. DNA of the CDR3: TGCAGCGGGGGGTCAGGGGTCGAGCAGTACTTC. It translates to CSGGSGVEQYF.

The V gene is TRBV6-5, the J gene TRBJ2-2; tentatively, D is TRBD1 or TRBD2 (6 bases each). V was pared by 0 bases and J by 4 bases, with 9 bases between. The CDR3 has 15 amino acids. CDR1 is MNHEY and CDR2 is SVGAGI in the germline V gene. The CDR3 bases are TGTGCCAGCAGTTACTCTGGAGGGGGCACCGGGGAGCTGTTTTTT. Translating gives CASSYSGGGTGELFF.

The V gene is TRBV20-1, the J gene TRBJ2-1, with 7 bases aligning to TRBD2. The CDR3 sequence is 16 residues long. Per the germline V gene, CDR1 is DFQATT and CDR2 is SNEGSKA (reference sequence). V was pared by 6 bases and J by 2 bases, with 13 bases of the junction left unmatched. Here the CDR3 reads CSATSTSAQTYNEQFF. CDR3 DNA sequence: TGCAGTGCCACATCCACTAGCGCCCAGACCTACAATGAGCAGTTCTTC.

A remark on this clonotype: A much bigger clone sits one base away, suggesting this may be a read error. This chain uses TRBV29-1 with TRBJ2-1, with 11 bases matching TRBD2. The CDR3 contains 12 residues. Losses at the gene ends were 7 bases for V and 8 bases for J; bases not matched to a gene: 4. Germline lookup yields CDR1 SQVTM and CDR2 ANQGSEA. CDR3 sequence: CSALAGVDEQFF. CDR3 in DNA: TGCAGCGCACTAGCGGGAGTGGATGAGCAGTTCTTC.

The V gene is TRBV29-1, the J gene TRBJ2-3; TRBD2 might be the D (6 bases). Between the trimmed V and J ends, which lost 7 bases and 2 bases, there was a span of 13 bases. The CDR3 is made up of 13 amino acids. Germline V gene data show CDR1 as SQVTM and CDR2 as ANQGSEA. The CDR3 is CSARLVSTDTQYF. The CDR3 DNA reads as TGCAGCGCCAGACTAGTTTCCACAGATACGCAGTATTTT.

The chain combines TRBV27 with TRBJ1-2; D possibly corresponds to TRBD1 (6 bases). V was cut by 5 bases and J by 6 bases, with 13 bases left in between. CDR1 and CDR2 from the germline V gene are MNHEY and SMNVEV (reference sequence). The CDR3 extends over 13 amino acids. CDR3 protein: CASSRGGSDGYTF. Here the CDR3 DNA reads TGTGCCAGCAGTAGGGGGGGGTCGGATGGCTACACCTTC.

There are a few counts of this clonotype. The chain carries TRBV20-1 and TRBJ2-4, with 11 bases identical to TRBD2. The germline CDR1 and CDR2 sequences are DFQATT and SNEGSKA (reference sequence). J was trimmed by 1 base and V by 1 base; bases with no gene match: 0. The CDR3 covers 15 residues. The CDR3 is CSARGTSGAKNIQYF. CDR3 nucleotides: TGCAGTGCTAGAGGGACTAGCGGGGCCAAAAACATTCAGTACTTC.

As regards this clonotype: Since a much larger clone is just one base distant, this may be a read error. CDR3 coding DNA: TGTGCCAGCAGTTTAGGAGACGGGAGGGGACTGAGTGAGCAGTTCTTC. It specifies CASSLGDGRGLSEQFF. This chain connects TRBV12-3 or TRBV12-4 to TRBJ2-1; TRBD2 agrees at 8 bases. The CDR3 is 16 residues long. V shed 1 base, J shed 9 bases, and the junction held 11 bases outside the gene matches.

The rearrangement links TRBV5-1 to TRBJ2-1, with D maybe TRBD2 (6 bases). V lost 3 bases to trimming and J lost 0 bases, with 13 bases between them. The CDR3 has 16 residues. Germline V lookup: CDR1 SGHRS, CDR2 YFSETQ. CDR3 residues: CASSYGTPSSYNEQFF. The CDR3 DNA is TGCGCCAGCAGCTACGGGACTCCGAGCTCCTACAATGAGCAGTTCTTC.

The genes are TRBV20-1 and TRBJ1-1; 9 bases map to TRBD1. Germline lookup yields CDR1 DFQATT and CDR2 SNEGSKA (reference sequence). The CDR3 loop spans 11 amino acids. Losses at the gene ends were 4 bases for V and 10 bases for J; bases not matched to a gene: 4. As DNA, the CDR3 is TGCAGTGCTACAGAGGGACAGGGAGCTTTCTTT. Amino acids: CSATEGQGAFF.

The sample holds many counts of this clonotype. The gene calls are TRBV7-9 and TRBJ2-5; no clear D. CDR3 length: 14 amino acids. V was cut by 9 bases and J by 3 bases, with 17 bases left in between. Germline CDR1 SEHNR, CDR2 FQNEAQ (reference sequence). CDR3 amino acids: CASSLSRLEETQYF. The CDR3 coding sequence is TGTGCCAGTTCCCTTTCCCGTCTGGAAGAGACCCAGTACTTC.

J is TRBJ2-5 and V is TRBV7-9; D is undetermined. The DNA end is more similar to TRBJ2-7, so the J call may be wrong. Looked up from germline, CDR1 is SEHNR and CDR2 is FQNEAQ (reference sequence). The CDR3 contains 16 residues. The CDR3 loop reads CASSPLGLFSSYEQYF. The CDR3 bases are TGTGCCAGCAGCCCCCTCGGTCTTTTTTCCTCCTACGAGCAGTACTTC.

V is TRBV11-2 and J is TRBJ1-1; TRBD1 might be the D (5 bases). Trimming cost V 7 bases and J 0 bases, with 12 bases left between them. The CDR3 has 14 residues. Germline V gene lookup returns CDR1 SGHAT and CDR2 FQNNGV. CDR3 residues: CASKTATLNTEAFF. The CDR3 DNA reads as TGTGCCAGCAAGACAGCAACCTTGAACACTGAAGCTTTCTTT.

The table lists this clonotype with a few counts. The chain carries TRBV6-6 and TRBJ2-5, with a weak D call TRBD1 (5 bases). CDR1 and CDR2 from the germline V gene are MNHNY and SVGAGI (reference sequence). V was pared by 7 bases and J by 7 bases, with 13 bases between. There are 12 residues in the CDR3. CDR3 sequence reads: CASTALRGTQYF. The CDR3 bases are TGTGCCAGCACCGCTTTAAGGGGGACCCAGTACTTC.

This clonotype was seen a few times. V gene TRBV3-1 combines with J gene TRBJ2-5; D is unresolved. The CDR3 consists of 17 residues. Germline assignment: CDR1 LGHDT and CDR2 YNNKEL (reference sequence). Trimming removed 0 bases from V and 1 base from J, with 15 bases in between. CDR3 sequence reads: CASSQDFRPILQETQYF. The CDR3, as DNA: TGTGCCAGCAGCCAAGATTTCAGGCCGATACTCCAAGAGACCCAGTACTTC.

This clonotype was detected once. At one of its ends the junction is not consistent with the germline gene, which may arise from a read error. The chain joins TRBV12-3 or TRBV12-4 to TRBJ2-3, with TRBD2 as a possible D gene (5 bases). This CDR3 has 18 amino acids. The CDR3 spells CASSMPASQNGRADTQYF. The CDR3 region has the DNA TGTGCCAGCAGCATGCCAGCTAGCCAAAACGGTAGAGCAGATACGCAGTATTTC.

The CDR3 loop is CSASYTATAGDEQFF. The CDR3 nucleotides are TGCAGTGCTTCATATACGGCGACAGCCGGGGATGAGCAGTTCTTC. The chain couples TRBV20-1 to TRBJ2-1; either TRBD1 or TRBD2 may fit D (5 bases each). The V end was cut by 5 bases, the J end by 8 bases, with 22 bases between. The CDR3 has 15 residues. Germline V gene sequence: CDR1 DFQATT, CDR2 SNEGSKA (reference sequence).

This clonotype was counted between two and nine times. This chain links TRBV2 with TRBJ2-7; the D gene is possibly TRBD1 (5 bases). Germline CDR1 and CDR2: SNHLY and FYNNEI. V dropped 8 bases and J dropped 4 bases, with 12 bases sitting between them. There are 12 residues in the CDR3. CDR3 amino acids: CASQRQLYEQYF. CDR3 bases: TGTGCCAGCCAGAGACAGTTGTACGAGCAGTACTTC.

This clonotype was seen repeatedly, ten times or more. This chain links TRBV18 with TRBJ2-5; 7 bases line up with TRBD1. CDR3 length equals 14 residues. CDR1 and CDR2 (germline): KGHSH, LQKENI. Trimming took 8 bases from V and 2 from J; bases not matched to a gene: 8. CDR3 nucleotide sequence: TGTGCCAGCCGTGAAACAGGGGAGCAAGAGACCCAGTACTTC. This translates into CASRETGEQETQYF.

The rearrangement links TRBV28 to TRBJ2-5, with D possibly TRBD2 on 5 matching bases. CDR1 is MDHEN and CDR2 is SYDVKM in the germline V gene. Trimming stripped 5 bases from V and 2 bases from J, with 18 bases between. This CDR3 has 16 residues. The CDR3 coding sequence is TGTGCCAGCAGTGACCCTCGGGGATACTCACAAGAGACCCAGTACTTC. Its translation: CASSDPRGYSQETQYF.

This rearrangement joins TRBV29-1 to TRBJ2-3, with TRBD2 as a possible D gene (6 bases). This CDR3 contains 14 residues. CDR1 and CDR2 from the germline V gene are SQVTM and ANQGSEA. V was clipped by 5 bases and J by 3 bases, with 15 bases between them. The CDR3 coding sequence is TGCAGCGTTAGGGTAGCGGAACAAACAGATACGCAGTATTTT. Its translation is CSVRVAEQTDTQYF.

V usage is TRBV10-3 and J usage is TRBJ2-2; 8 positions agree with TRBD1. The CDR3 contains 17 residues. Losses at the gene ends were 0 bases for V and 0 bases for J; bases not matched to a gene: 3. Germline loops: CDR1 ENHRY, CDR2 SYGVKD. CDR3 DNA: TGTGCCATCAGTGAGTCGGGACAGGCCTCGAACACCGGGGAGCTGTTTTTT. As protein: CAISESGQASNTGELFF.

The chain is built from TRBV28 and TRBJ2-1; 9 nucleotides match TRBD1. CDR1 is MDHEN, CDR2 SYDVKM, per germline. This CDR3 has 15 residues. With 5 bases clipped from V and 6 bases from J, the junction kept 8 bases outside the gene matches. CDR3 in amino acids: CASSAPGQGSNEQFF. The CDR3, as DNA: TGTGCCAGCAGTGCCCCGGGACAGGGTAGCAATGAGCAGTTCTTC.

The chain couples TRBV10-3 to TRBJ2-1, with 8 bases that match TRBD1. Germline CDR1 reads ENHRY; CDR2 reads SYGVKD. The CDR3 covers 14 residues. Losses at the gene ends were 6 bases for V and 8 bases for J; bases not matched to a gene: 9. CDR3 in amino acids: CAISPGQDWHEQFF. The CDR3 coding sequence is TGTGCCATCAGCCCGGGACAGGACTGGCATGAGCAGTTCTTC.

The CDR3 nucleotides read TGCGCCAGCAGTTCGGGACAGTCCTACGAGCAGTACTTC. It is translated as CASSSGQSYEQYF. The gene calls are TRBV5-1 and TRBJ2-5, with 7 nucleotides matching TRBD1. The DNA end favors TRBJ2-7, so the J call may be wrong. Germline V gene lookup returns CDR1 SGHRS and CDR2 YFSETQ. The CDR3 is 13 residues long.